The 27 T cell receptor beta chains below all came from one sample that was sequenced in a study of blood T cell repertoires in COVID-19. Sequencing used immunoSEQ multiplex PCR; TCRdb keeps in-frame clones, though not all of them. The table has about 160,000 clones, 70% to 80% seen once. The sequencing input was peripheral blood. Receptor source: a woman aged 60 to 75 with COVID-19, enrolled during active disease.

The rearrangement links TRBV3-1 (or the pseudogene TRBV3-2) to TRBJ2-7, with 8 bases matching TRBD1. Per germline, CDR1 LGHDT and CDR2 YNNKEL (reference sequence). The CDR3 extends over 12 amino acids. V trimming: 2 bases; J trimming: 12 bases; junction bases outside the gene matches: 6. The chain's CDR3 is CASSQLGQALYF. As DNA, the CDR3 is TGTGCCAGCAGCCAACTGGGACAGGCCCTGTACTTC.

V is TRBV19 and J is TRBJ2-3; possibly TRBD2 for D (5 bases). Per germline, CDR1 LNHDA and CDR2 SQIVND (reference sequence). Between the trimmed V and J ends, which lost 5 bases and 1 base, there was a span of 16 bases. The CDR3 loop spans 16 amino acids. CDR3 sequence: CASSPGGSFGTDTQYF. The CDR3 DNA is TGTGCCAGTAGTCCCGGTGGGAGCTTTGGCACAGATACGCAGTATTTT.

J is TRBJ2-7 and V is TRBV19, with a tentative D call TRBD2 (5 bases). Germline CDR1 reads LNHDA; CDR2 reads SQIVND (reference sequence). V lost 4 bases to trimming and J lost 6 bases, with 16 bases between them. The CDR3 contains 14 residues. This CDR3 reads CASSTPGITLEQYF. The CDR3, as DNA: TGTGCCAGTAGTACCCCCGGGATTACCCTCGAGCAGTACTTC.

The chain has TRBV19 and TRBJ1-1; TRBD1 matches at 7 bases. Per germline, CDR1 LNHDA and CDR2 SQIVND (reference sequence). CDR3 length equals 14 residues. With 5 bases clipped from V and 0 bases from J, the junction kept 3 bases outside the gene matches. CDR3 nucleotide sequence: TGTGCCAGTAGTGTCGGGACAGTGAACACTGAAGCTTTCTTT. This encodes CASSVGTVNTEAFF. The variable domain in full, with the rest retrieved from reference TRBV19 and TRBJ1-1, is DGGITQSPKYLFRKEGQNVTLSCEQNLNHDAMYWYRQDPGQGLRLIYYSQIVNDFQKGDIAEGYSVSREKKESFPLTVTSAQKNPTAFYLCASSVGTVNTEAFFGQGTRLTVV.

DNA of the CDR3: TGTGCCTGGATGATGGACAACGGTCCCGGGGAGCTGTTTTTT. Translated, it gives CAWMMDNGPGELFF. The chain carries TRBV30 and TRBJ2-2, with D perhaps TRBD1 (5 bases). The CDR3 loop spans 14 amino acids. From germline, CDR1 is GTSNPN and CDR2 SVGIG (reference sequence). V was pared by 4 bases and J by 6 bases, with 15 bases between.

The chain is built from TRBV29-1 and TRBJ1-2; 7 nucleotides align to TRBD1. Germline V gene data show CDR1 as SQVTM and CDR2 as ANQGSEA. The CDR3 extends over 13 amino acids. V shed 7 bases and J 0 bases; nucleotides not matched to a gene: 5. As DNA, the CDR3 is TGCAGCGCCGACAGGGAAGCTAACTATGGCTACACCTTC. Translated: CSADREANYGYTF.

This clone has a handful of counts. The V and J genes are TRBV28 and TRBJ2-7; 8 bases align to TRBD1. Looked up from germline, CDR1 is MDHEN and CDR2 is SYDVKM. V trimming: 7 bases; J trimming: 3 bases; junction bases outside the gene matches: 23. This CDR3 is 19 amino acids long. The CDR3 region is CASNSPWGQGARAFYEQYF. The CDR3 DNA is TGTGCCAGCAATTCCCCCTGGGGGCAGGGGGCGCGAGCATTCTACGAGCAGTACTTC.

V gene TRBV7-8 combines with J gene TRBJ2-7; 7 nucleotides match TRBD1. The CDR3 totals 14 residues. V was pared by 5 bases and J by 6 bases, with 10 bases of the junction left unmatched. Germline CDR1 is SGHVS and CDR2 is FQNEAQ. CDR3 region: CASSPLDRVSEQYV. In DNA, the CDR3 is TGTGCCAGCAGCCCCTTAGACAGGGTAAGCGAGCAGTACGTC.

This chain links TRBV6-2 or TRBV6-3 with TRBJ2-7, with TRBD2 matching 7 bases. Trimming at V came to 6 bases and at J to 2 bases, leaving 7 bases not matched to a gene. The germline V gene has CDR1 MNHEY and CDR2 SVGEGT. This CDR3 has 14 residues. The CDR3 nucleotides read TGTGCCAGCAGCCTGGCTAGCGGTCCCTACGAGCAGTACTTC. Residues: CASSLASGPYEQYF.

V is TRBV5-1 and J is TRBJ2-6; TRBD1 aligns across 9 bases. The CDR3 covers 21 residues. Trimming at V came to 4 bases and at J to 0 bases, leaving 17 bases not matched to a gene. CDR1 and CDR2 from the germline V gene are SGHRS and YFSETQ. This CDR3 is CASSTGVATGTGLSGANVLTF. In nucleotides, the CDR3 is TGCGCCAGCAGCACGGGGGTCGCAACCGGGACAGGGCTCTCTGGGGCCAACGTCCTGACTTTC.

The CDR3, as DNA: TGTGCCAGCAGCTTGGGGCAGGGTAACGCTCGTTCGGAGACCCAGTACTTC. Its protein is CASSLGQGNARSETQYF. The genes are TRBV5-6 and TRBJ2-5; tentative D call: TRBD1 (5 bases). CDR3 size: 17 residues. The germline gives CDR1 SGHDT, CDR2 YYEEEE. V was trimmed by 0 bases and J by 5 bases, leaving 20 bases between them.

The CDR3 nucleotides read TGTGCCAGCAGCCAAGAGGGGAGGGATGGCTACACCTTC. Amino acid sequence: CASSQEGRDGYTF. The chain recombines TRBV3-1 (or the pseudogene TRBV3-2) with TRBJ1-2; D call uncertain. Germline CDR1 LGHDT, CDR2 YNNKEL (reference sequence). The CDR3 extends over 13 amino acids. Deletions cut 0 bases from V and 6 bases from J, with 8 bases between.

As to this clone: Relative to the germline gene, one junction end is altered; a read error may explain this. The chain joins TRBV7-7 to TRBJ2-5, with TRBD2 matching 15 bases. The CDR3 is 16 residues long. Germline CDR1 SSHAT, CDR2 FNYEAQ (reference sequence). CDR3 in amino acids: CASSSGLAGGQETQYF. The CDR3 DNA reads TGTGCTAGCAGCTCCGGACTAGCGGGAGGGCAAGAGACCCAGTACTTC.

This clone was recorded a few times. The chain uses TRBV6-6 and TRBJ2-3, with 12 positions matching TRBD2. The J segment lost 0 bases and the V segment lost 8 bases, leaving 6 bases of the junction unmatched. The CDR3 runs to 16 residues. CDR1 is MNHNY, CDR2 SVGAGI, per germline (reference sequence). The CDR3 loop reads CASQLLAGGSTDTQYF. The CDR3 region has the DNA TGTGCCAGCCAACTTCTAGCGGGGGGGAGCACAGATACGCAGTATTTT.

The V call is TRBV7-6, the J call TRBJ2-3; D remains unclear. The V gene's germline CDR1 is SGHVS and CDR2 FNYEAQ. The V and J ends lost 5 bases and 0 bases respectively, with 15 bases between them. This CDR3 contains 16 residues. CDR3 sequence reads: CASSPIEASSTDTQYF. CDR3 coding DNA: TGTGCCAGCAGCCCCATAGAAGCCTCTAGCACAGATACGCAGTATTTT.

V gene TRBV19 combines with J gene TRBJ1-1; 7 positions agree with TRBD1. Germline CDR1 is LNHDA and CDR2 is SQIVND (reference sequence). The V segment lost 7 bases and the J segment 0 bases; nucleotides outside the gene matches: 11. This CDR3 has 16 amino acids. The CDR3 region has the DNA TGTGCCAGTACCAAAGGGCAGGGGGGAATGAACACTGAAGCTTTCTTT. Amino acid sequence: CASTKGQGGMNTEAFF.

This clone counts as medium-sized. The CDR3 loop is CASSLVGQGLDNSPLHF. The CDR3 nucleotides read TGTGCCAGCAGCTTAGTGGGACAGGGGTTGGATAATTCACCCCTCCACTTT. The genes are TRBV7-2 and TRBJ1-6; 10 bases align to TRBD1. The J segment lost 5 bases and the V segment lost 1 base, leaving 5 bases of the junction unmatched. The CDR3 runs to 17 residues. CDR1 SGHTA and CDR2 FQGNSA come from the germline V gene.

This clone was counted a single time. V and J are TRBV21-1 and TRBJ1-6; the DNA was not compared with TRBD1, the D call given in the table. TRBV21-1 is a pseudogene segment. The CDR3 has 21 amino acids. In DNA form, the CDR3 reads TGTGCCAGCAGCAAAGCGCTATGGGGTTTGGACAGGACGACGGGTAATTCACCCCTCCACTTT. This translates into CASSKALWGLDRTTGNSPLHF.

Here the CDR3 DNA reads TGTGCCAGCAGTATGGGGGCAGTTGGTAATCAGCCCCAGCATTTT. Translated, it gives CASSMGAVGNQPQHF. The chain is built from TRBV6-2 or TRBV6-3 and TRBJ1-5; TRBD1 might be the D (6 bases). This CDR3 region has 15 residues. Germline V CDR1 and CDR2: MNHEY, SVGEGT. Trimming left V 5 bases short and J 4 bases short, with 15 bases between.

The chain uses TRBV6-5 and TRBJ2-3; weak D call: TRBD2 (6 bases). V was clipped by 6 bases and J by 7 bases, with 8 bases between them. The CDR3 consists of 11 residues. The V gene's germline CDR1 is MNHEY and CDR2 SVGAGI. Here the CDR3 DNA reads TGTGCCAGCAGCCTAGCGCATACGCAGTATTTT. Protein sequence: CASSLAHTQYF.

The J gene is TRBJ2-6, the V gene TRBV7-9, with 7 bases identical to TRBD1. The germline V gene encodes CDR1 SEHNR and CDR2 FQNEAQ (reference sequence). Germline trimming cut 5 bases from V and 0 bases from J; bases unmatched to any gene: 13. The CDR3 length is 19 residues. The CDR3 bases are TGTGCCAGCAGCCGGACTGGACAGGCTACATTCTCTGGGGCCAACGTCCTGACTTTC. Amino acid sequence: CASSRTGQATFSGANVLTF.

V is TRBV11-2 and J is TRBJ2-1; TRBD1 agrees at 9 bases. The V and J ends lost 6 bases and 9 bases, in that order; junction bases with no gene match: 15. The germline gives CDR1 SGHAT, CDR2 FQNNGV. CDR3 length equals 16 residues. The CDR3 reads CASRELPGQGVGEQFF. CDR3 nucleotide sequence: TGTGCCAGCAGGGAACTACCGGGACAGGGAGTCGGTGAGCAGTTCTTC. The entire variable domain, with the rest obtained from reference TRBV11-2 and TRBJ2-1, is as follows: EAGVAQSPRYKIIEKRQSVAFWCNPISGHATLYWYQQILGQGPKLLIQFQNNGVVDDSQLPKDRFSAERLKGVDSTLKIQPAKLEDSAVYLCASRELPGQGVGEQFFGPGTRLTVL.

The V gene is TRBV6-8, the J gene TRBJ1-5; D perhaps matches TRBD1 (5 bases). Per germline, CDR1 MNHGY and CDR2 SAAAGT. Trimming took off 5 bases at V and 2 bases at J, with 16 bases between the two ends. CDR3 length: 16 amino acids. As DNA, the CDR3 is TGTGCCAGCAGTCGGGACTATCCGACGGGCAATCAGCCCCAGCATTTT. Its protein is CASSRDYPTGNQPQHF.

J is TRBJ2-7 and V is TRBV18; no clear D gene. Germline V gene lookup returns CDR1 KGHSH and CDR2 LQKENI. CDR3 length: 15 residues. The V end was cut by 5 bases, the J end by 2 bases, with 16 bases between. The CDR3, as DNA: TGTGCCAGCTCAAATCCCGGGTCCCCGACCTACGAGCAGTACGTC. This codes for CASSNPGSPTYEQYV.

This chain links TRBV29-1 with TRBJ1-1, with D hard to call. Germline V gives CDR1 SQVTM, CDR2 ANQGSEA. V dropped 6 bases and J dropped 1 base, with 9 bases sitting between them. The CDR3 runs to 12 residues. The CDR3 DNA reads as TGCAGCGTATATACAGAGAACACTGAAGCTTTCTTT. Encoded protein: CSVYTENTEAFF.

V is TRBV7-2 and J is TRBJ1-4; weak D call: TRBD1 (6 bases). Germline loops: CDR1 SGHTA, CDR2 FQGNSA. The V end was cut by 1 base, the J end by 8 bases, with 20 bases between. The CDR3 sequence is 17 residues long. The CDR3 spells CASSLDGLWGRQEKLFF. CDR3 nucleotides: TGTGCCAGCAGCTTAGATGGTTTGTGGGGGCGGCAAGAAAAACTGTTTTTT.

J is TRBJ1-1 and V is TRBV7-8; D remains ambiguous. The V and J ends lost 0 bases and 1 base respectively, with 12 bases between them. CDR1 is SGHVS, CDR2 FQNEAQ, per germline. The CDR3 loop spans 16 amino acids. The CDR3 region has the DNA TGTGCCAGCAGCTTAGCGCAAGGCCGGGGGAACACTGAAGCTTTCTTT. Protein sequence: CASSLAQGRGNTEAFF.